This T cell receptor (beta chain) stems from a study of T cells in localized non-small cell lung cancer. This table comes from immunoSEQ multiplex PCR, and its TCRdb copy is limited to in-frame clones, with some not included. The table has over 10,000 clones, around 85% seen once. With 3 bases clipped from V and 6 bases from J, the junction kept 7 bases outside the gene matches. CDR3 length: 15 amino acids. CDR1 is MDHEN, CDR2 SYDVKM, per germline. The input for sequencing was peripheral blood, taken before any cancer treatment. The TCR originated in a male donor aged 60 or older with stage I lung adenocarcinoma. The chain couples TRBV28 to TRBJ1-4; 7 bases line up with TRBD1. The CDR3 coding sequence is TGTGCCAGCAGTTTGAACGCAGGGGGGGATGAAAAACTGTTTTTT. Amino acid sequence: CASSLNAGGDEKLFF. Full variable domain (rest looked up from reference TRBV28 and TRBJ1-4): DVKVTQSSRYLVKRTGEKVFLECVQDMDHENMFWYRQDPGLGLRLIYFSYDVKMKEKGDIPEGYSVSREKKERFSLILESASTNQTSMYLCASSLNAGGDEKLFFGSGTQLSVL.